Listed below are T cell receptor beta chains from one sample, sequenced in a study of shared clonotypes between healthy human individuals. Some clones are missing from TCRdb's copy, which holds only in-frame ones; the method was immunoSEQ multiplex PCR. The data contain about 380,000 clones, just over 95% of them singletons. Input material: memory CD8+ T cells sorted from blood. The receptors here all came from a man aged 25 to 40 in good health. Both conserved end residues are part of each CDR3. The D gene is left open where the match is weak. Expanded clones get a size class; other rows say once, few or many, or leave the size out.

J,size,V,D,DNA,CDR3
TRBJ1-1,-,TRBV28,-,TGTGCCAGCAGTTTGGGGGGCCCTTTGGATGAAGCTTTCTTT,CASSLGGPLDEAFF
TRBJ1-1,-,TRBV5-1,TRBD1,TGCGCCAGCCGGGACAGGAGGAACACTGAAGCTTTCTTT,CASRDRRNTEAFF
TRBJ2-2,once,TRBV14,-,TGTGCCAGCAGCCAAGTTTGGTACGGGCCGAACACCGGGGAGCTGTTTTTT,CASSQVWYGPNTGELFF
TRBJ2-7,-,TRBV10-3,-,TGTGCCATCAGCCGGGACTCTTCCTACGAGCAGTACTTC,CAISRDSSYEQYF
TRBJ2-4,-,TRBV2,-,TGTGCCAGCACCCCTCGGACAGTGATAAACATTCAGTACTTC,CASTPRTVINIQYF
TRBJ2-1,-,TRBV6-1,-,TGTGCCAGCAAGGGCAGTTCCTACAATGAGCAGTTCTTC,CASKGSSYNEQFF
TRBJ2-1,-,TRBV28,TRBD2,TGTGCCAGCAGTTTAGGGCTAGCGGGAGGGCCCTACAATGAGCAGTTCTTC,CASSLGLAGGPYNEQFF
TRBJ2-3,-,TRBV5-1,-,TGCGCCAGCAGCTTCGGCTACCCCACAGATACGCAGTATTTT,CASSFGYPTDTQYF
TRBJ2-3,-,TRBV25-1,-,TGTGCCAGCAGTGAATCCCCGGGCTTTGGGGACACAGATACGCAGTATTTT,CASSESPGFGDTDTQYF
TRBJ2-5,-,TRBV11-2,TRBD2,TGTGCCAGCAGCTTAGAGGGGACTAGCGGCCAAGAGACCCAGTACTTC,CASSLEGTSGQETQYF
TRBJ2-1,-,TRBV9,-,TGTGCCAGCAGCGTAAAAGGGGATAGCTACAATGAGCAGTTCTTC,CASSVKGDSYNEQFF
TRBJ2-3,-,TRBV29-1,-,TGCAGCGTTGAAGGAGTGAGGTCCACAGATACGCAGTATTTT,CSVEGVRSTDTQYF
TRBJ1-5,-,TRBV2,-,TGTGCCAGCAGTGACGAGAATCAGCCCCAGCATTTT,CASSDENQPQHF
TRBJ1-2,-,TRBV28,-,TGTGCCAGCAGCCGAGGCAGGGAGTATGGCTACACCTTC,CASSRGREYGYTF
TRBJ2-5,once,TRBV21-1,-,TGTGCCAGCACCGACGGAGACAGGGGTAAAGAGACCCAGTACTTC,CASTDGDRGKETQYF
TRBJ2-2,-,TRBV10-3,-,TGTGCCATCAGTGAGAGTGCAATTAACACCGGGGAGCTGTTTTTT,CAISESAINTGELFF
TRBJ2-3,-,TRBV5-5,TRBD2,TGTGCCAGCAGCTTGGGGACTAGCGGGAGGACAGATACGCAGTATTTT,CASSLGTSGRTDTQYF
TRBJ2-3,-,TRBV5-4,TRBD2,TGTGCCAGCAGCGAAAAGAGCGGGAGGGCCTTTAAAGATACGCAGTATTTT,CASSEKSGRAFKDTQYF
TRBJ2-7,-,TRBV2,-,TGTGCCAGCAGTGAAGCTGGCACAGGGAGTACCTACGAGCAGTACTTC,CASSEAGTGSTYEQYF
TRBJ2-5,-,TRBV6-5,TRBD1,TGTGCCAGCAGTTCGGGACAGGGAGAGACCCAGTACTTC,CASSSGQGETQYF
TRBJ1-2,-,TRBV30,-,TGTGCCTGGAGTGTAGGGACTAACTATGGCTACACCTTC,CAWSVGTNYGYTF
TRBJ1-5,-,TRBV18,TRBD1,TGTGCCAGCTCTAGGACAGGGGGCGCCGATAGCAATCAGCCCCAGCATTTT,CASSRTGGADSNQPQHF
TRBJ2-7,-,TRBV30,-,TGTGCCTGGAGTCGGGAATTCTACGAGCAGTACTTC,CAWSREFYEQYF
TRBJ2-1,-,TRBV10-2,TRBD2,TGCGCCAGCAGCATTTCCGGGACTAGCGGGAGGAGCAATGAGCAGTTCTTC,CASSISGTSGRSNEQFF
TRBJ2-2,-,TRBV11-2,TRBD2,TGTGCCAGCAGCAAGGGACTAGCGGACACGCCCGGGGAGCTGTTTTTT,CASSKGLADTPGELFF
TRBJ2-7,-,TRBV7-2,-,TGTGCCAGCAGCCCCGGGCGGCCCCTCGGCGGCGAGCAGTACTTC,CASSPGRPLGGEQYF
TRBJ2-7,-,TRBV5-1,-,TGCGCCAGCAGCTACAACTACGAGCAGTACTTC,CASSYNYEQYF
TRBJ2-5,-,TRBV6-1,-,TGTGCCAGCAGTGAAGCTTTCGGGGCCTGGGCGACCCAGTACTTC,CASSEAFGAWATQYF
TRBJ2-3,-,TRBV11-1,-,TGTGCCAGCAGCTTTATAGGGGTTAGCACAGATACGCAGTATTTT,CASSFIGVSTDTQYF
TRBJ1-5,once,TRBV28,-,TGTGCCAGCAGTCCCACCGGGGTCAGCAATCAGCCCCAGCATTTT,CASSPTGVSNQPQHF
TRBJ1-2,once,TRBV4-1,-,TGCGCCAGCAGCCAAGAGGCTGGACGGGGCTACACCTTC,CASSQEAGRGYTF
TRBJ2-5,-,TRBV2,-,TGTGCCAGCAGTGTCCGCGGGGAGACCCAGTACTTC,CASSVRGETQYF
TRBJ1-2,-,TRBV5-4,TRBD1,TGTGCCAGCAGCTTGGCGGGACAGAACTATGGCTACACCTTC,CASSLAGQNYGYTF
TRBJ2-5,-,TRBV7-9,TRBD2,TGTGCCAGCAGCGCGACTAGCGGAGAGACCCAGTACTTC,CASSATSGETQYF
TRBJ1-5,-,TRBV6-5,TRBD1,TGTGCCAGCACAACACGACAGGGGGATCAGCCCCAGCATTTT,CASTTRQGDQPQHF
TRBJ2-1,-,TRBV4-2,TRBD2,TGTGCCAGCAGCCAAGAATTAGGCTGGACTAGCACCTACAATGAGCAGTTCTTC,CASSQELGWTSTYNEQFF
TRBJ1-1,once,TRBV6-5,TRBD1,TGTGCCAGCAGTCCAGTTACAGGGGTCAACACTGAAGCTTTCTTT,CASSPVTGVNTEAFF
TRBJ1-1,few,TRBV30,TRBD1,TGTGCCTGGAGAGTTCCGGGACAGGGGTACACTGAAGCTTTCTTT,CAWRVPGQGYTEAFF
TRBJ2-3,once,TRBV7-8,TRBD2,TGTGCCAGCAGCTCTCTGGAATCAGCGGGAGGTCGCGATACGCAGTATTTT,CASSSLESAGGRDTQYF
TRBJ1-2,-,TRBV15,-,TGTGCCACCAGCAGAGATGGGCAGTATGGCTACACCTTC,CATSRDGQYGYTF
TRBJ2-5,-,TRBV28,TRBD1,TGTGCCAGCAGCGCTCGATCGACAGGGCTCCAAGAGACCCAGTACTTC,CASSARSTGLQETQYF
TRBJ2-5,-,TRBV7-3,-,TGTGCCAGCCGAAAGACAGCGGGCGAGACCCAGTACTTC,CASRKTAGETQYF
TRBJ2-1,-,TRBV7-7,TRBD2,TGTGCTAGCAGCTCCGGGACTAGCGGGGCCGAGCAGTTCTTC,CASSSGTSGAEQFF
TRBJ1-2,-,TRBV6-6,-,TGTGCCAGCAGGAAGGGGGCTAACTATGGCTACACCTTC,CASRKGANYGYTF
TRBJ2-3,-,TRBV7-9,TRBD2,TGTGCCAGCAGCGCACTTACTAAGCGGGAGGGGACAGATACGCAGTATTTT,CASSALTKREGTDTQYF
TRBJ2-1,-,TRBV7-8,TRBD2,TGTGCCAGCATCCAAAGCGGGAGGCTACTCAATGAGCAGTTCTTC,CASIQSGRLLNEQFF
TRBJ2-3,-,TRBV9,TRBD1,TGTGCCAGCAGCGTATCTCGGCGACAGGGGGCAGATACGCAGTATTTT,CASSVSRRQGADTQYF
TRBJ2-1,-,TRBV7-9,-,TGTGCCAGCAGAGGGATTGGCTGGGAAGTGACTTACCCCAACAATGAGCAGTTCTTC,CASRGIGWEVTYPNNEQFF
TRBJ1-5,-,TRBV6-5,-,TGTGCCAGCGCCATGGGGGGCAATCAGCCCCAGCATTTT,CASAMGGNQPQHF
TRBJ2-2,-,TRBV6-5,-,TGTGCCAGCAGTTATGGTGCCGGGGAGCTGTTTTTT,CASSYGAGELFF
TRBJ2-7,-,TRBV6-1,-,TGTGCCAGCAACACCGGGACTCCCTACGAGCAGTACTTC,CASNTGTPYEQYF